This TCR beta chain originates from a study of T cells in Graves' hyperthyroidism and ophthalmopathy. V lost 5 bases and J lost 4; bases outside the gene matches: 4. The CDR3 length is 14 residues. Germline-derived CDR1 and CDR2 are SQVTM and ANQGSEA. The blood specimen was taken at initial hyperthyroidism diagnosis, before any ophthalmopathy symptoms. The PBMCs were sourced from fresh peripheral blood (approximately 10 ml). Researchers took RNA transcripts and amplified the TCR beta CDR3 regions from them. The study used the HTBI primer set for a first-round RT-PCR of the TCR CDR3. TCRdb used MiXCR to reprocess the multiplex PCR reads, holding one entry per CDR3 protein. The sample holds approximately 370,000 distinct CDR3 sequences; about 18% are singletons and the top ten take almost 35%. This clonotype was counted only a few times.

V usage is TRBV29-1 and J usage is TRBJ2-1, with 11 bases lining up with TRBD2. This clonotype was obtained from a woman under 40 with Graves' hyperthyroidism that later progressed to Graves' ophthalmopathy. Source material: blood. Here the CDR3 reads CSVILAGAYNEQFF. The DNA for the CDR3 is TGCAGCGTTATACTAGCGGGAGCTTACAATGAGCAGTTCTTC.